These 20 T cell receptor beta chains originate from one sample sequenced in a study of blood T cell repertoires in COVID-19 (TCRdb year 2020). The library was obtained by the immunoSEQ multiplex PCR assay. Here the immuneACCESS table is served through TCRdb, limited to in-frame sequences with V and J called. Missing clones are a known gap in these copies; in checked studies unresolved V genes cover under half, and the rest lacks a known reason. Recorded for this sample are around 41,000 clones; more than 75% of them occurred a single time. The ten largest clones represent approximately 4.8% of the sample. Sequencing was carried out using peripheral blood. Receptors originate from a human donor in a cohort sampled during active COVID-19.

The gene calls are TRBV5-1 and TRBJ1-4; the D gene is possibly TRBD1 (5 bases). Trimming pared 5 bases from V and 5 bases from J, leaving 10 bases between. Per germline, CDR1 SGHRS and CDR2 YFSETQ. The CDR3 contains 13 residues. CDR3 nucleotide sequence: TGCGCCAGCAGGACCGACAGCAATGAAAAACTGTTTTTT. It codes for CASRTDSNEKLFF.

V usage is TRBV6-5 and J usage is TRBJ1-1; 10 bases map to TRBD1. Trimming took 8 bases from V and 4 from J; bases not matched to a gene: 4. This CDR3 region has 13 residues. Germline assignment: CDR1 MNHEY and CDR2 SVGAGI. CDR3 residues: CASGDRGVTEAFF. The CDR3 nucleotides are TGTGCCAGCGGGGACAGGGGAGTCACTGAAGCTTTCTTT.

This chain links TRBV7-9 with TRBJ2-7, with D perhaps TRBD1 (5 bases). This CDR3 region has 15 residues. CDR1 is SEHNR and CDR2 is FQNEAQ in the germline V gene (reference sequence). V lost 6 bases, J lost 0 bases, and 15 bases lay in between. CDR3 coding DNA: TGTGCCAGCAGTTCAACAGGAATACCCTCCTACGAGCAGTACTTC. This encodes CASSSTGIPSYEQYF.

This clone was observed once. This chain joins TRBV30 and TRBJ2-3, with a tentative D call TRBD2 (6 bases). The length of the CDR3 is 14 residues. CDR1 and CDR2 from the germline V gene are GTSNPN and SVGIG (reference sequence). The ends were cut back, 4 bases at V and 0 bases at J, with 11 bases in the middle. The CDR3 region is CAWTTGLSTDTQYF. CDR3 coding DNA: TGTGCCTGGACTACGGGACTTAGCACAGATACGCAGTATTTT. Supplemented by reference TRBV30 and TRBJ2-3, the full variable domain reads SQTIHQWPATLVQPVGSPLSLECTVEGTSNPNLYWYRQAAGRGLQLLFYSVGIGQISSEVPQNLSASRPQDRQFILSSKKLLLSDSGFYLCAWTTGLSTDTQYFGPGTRLTVL.

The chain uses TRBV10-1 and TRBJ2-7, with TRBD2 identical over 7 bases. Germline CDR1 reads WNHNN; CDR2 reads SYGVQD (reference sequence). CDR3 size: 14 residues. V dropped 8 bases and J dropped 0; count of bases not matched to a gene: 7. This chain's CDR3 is CASGRELSSYEQYF. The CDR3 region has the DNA TGCGCCAGCGGGAGGGAACTCAGCTCCTACGAGCAGTACTTC.

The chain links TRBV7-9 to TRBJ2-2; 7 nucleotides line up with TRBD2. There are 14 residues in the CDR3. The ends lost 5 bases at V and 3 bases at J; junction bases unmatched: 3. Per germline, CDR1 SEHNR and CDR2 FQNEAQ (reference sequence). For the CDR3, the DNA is TGTGCCAGCAGCCCTCTAGCGGACACCGGGGAGCTGTTTTTT. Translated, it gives CASSPLADTGELFF.

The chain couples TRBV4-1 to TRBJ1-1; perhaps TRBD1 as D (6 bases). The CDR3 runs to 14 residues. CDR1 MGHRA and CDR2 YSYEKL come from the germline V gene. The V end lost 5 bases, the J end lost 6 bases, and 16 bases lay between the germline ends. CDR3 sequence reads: CASSRAGVGPEAFF. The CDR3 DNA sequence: TGCGCCAGCAGCAGAGCAGGGGTTGGGCCTGAAGCTTTCTTT.

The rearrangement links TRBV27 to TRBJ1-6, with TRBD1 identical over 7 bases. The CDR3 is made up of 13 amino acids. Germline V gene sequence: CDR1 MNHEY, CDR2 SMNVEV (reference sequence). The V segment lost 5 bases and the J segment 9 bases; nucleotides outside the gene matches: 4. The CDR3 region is CASSGTGASPLHF. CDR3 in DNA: TGTGCCAGCAGTGGAACAGGGGCTTCACCCCTCCACTTT.

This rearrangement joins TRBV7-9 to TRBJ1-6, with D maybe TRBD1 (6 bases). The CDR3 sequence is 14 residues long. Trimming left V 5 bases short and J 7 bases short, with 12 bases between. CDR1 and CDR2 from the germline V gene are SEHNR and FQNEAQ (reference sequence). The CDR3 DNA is TGTGCCAGCAGCGTCTCGGACAGCAATTCACCCCTCCACTTT. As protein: CASSVSDSNSPLHF.

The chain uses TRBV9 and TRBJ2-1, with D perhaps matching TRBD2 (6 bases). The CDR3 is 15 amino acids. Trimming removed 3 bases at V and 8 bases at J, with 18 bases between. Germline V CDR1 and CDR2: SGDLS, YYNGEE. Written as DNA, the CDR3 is TGTGCCAGCAGCGAAGCCGGGACTCCAAGGGATGAGCAGTTCTTC. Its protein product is CASSEAGTPRDEQFF.

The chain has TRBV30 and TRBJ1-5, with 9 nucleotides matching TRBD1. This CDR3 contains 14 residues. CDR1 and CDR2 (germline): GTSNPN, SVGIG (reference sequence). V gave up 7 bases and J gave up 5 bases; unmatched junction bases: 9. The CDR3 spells CASSTGQGYQPQHF. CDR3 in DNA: TGTGCCTCTAGTACGGGACAGGGCTATCAGCCCCAGCATTTT.

In DNA, the CDR3 is TGTGCCACCAGAACTAGCGGGGACTACAATGAGCAGTTCTTC. This codes for CATRTSGDYNEQFF. The J gene is TRBJ2-1, the V gene TRBV15; TRBD2 matches 10 bases. The trim removed 6 bases at V and 3 bases at J, leaving 2 bases unmatched. The CDR3 runs to 14 residues. In germline, CDR1 is LNHNV, CDR2 YYDKDF (reference sequence).

CDR3: CASSRDRGYGEQFF. The CDR3 DNA follows: TGTGCCAGTAGTCGGGACAGGGGGTATGGTGAGCAGTTCTTC. The chain links TRBV19 to TRBJ2-1, with 11 bases fitting TRBD1. CDR1 is LNHDA and CDR2 is SQIVND in the germline V gene (reference sequence). The CDR3 runs to 14 residues. Losses at the gene ends were 5 bases for V and 9 bases for J; bases not matched to a gene: 6.

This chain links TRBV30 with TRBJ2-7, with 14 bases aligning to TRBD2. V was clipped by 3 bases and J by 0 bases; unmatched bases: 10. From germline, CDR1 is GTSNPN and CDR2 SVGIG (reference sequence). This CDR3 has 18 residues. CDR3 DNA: TGTGCCTGGAGCTACAAGGGGACTAGCGGGGGAGACTCCTACGAGCAGTACTTC. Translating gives CAWSYKGTSGGDSYEQYF.

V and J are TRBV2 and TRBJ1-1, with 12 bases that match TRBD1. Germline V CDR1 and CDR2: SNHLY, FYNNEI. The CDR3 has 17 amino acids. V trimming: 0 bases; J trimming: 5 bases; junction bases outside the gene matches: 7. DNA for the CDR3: TGTGCCAGCAGTGAAGCGGGGACAGGGGGCTTGAGGACTGAAGCTTTCTTT. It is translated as CASSEAGTGGLRTEAFF.

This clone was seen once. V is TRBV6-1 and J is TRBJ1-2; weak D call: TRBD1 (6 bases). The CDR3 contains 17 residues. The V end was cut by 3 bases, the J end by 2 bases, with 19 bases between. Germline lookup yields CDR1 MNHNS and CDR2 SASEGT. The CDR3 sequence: CASSDRGTGIVNYGYTF. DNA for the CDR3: TGTGCCAGCAGTGATAGGGGAACAGGGATAGTCAACTATGGCTACACCTTC.

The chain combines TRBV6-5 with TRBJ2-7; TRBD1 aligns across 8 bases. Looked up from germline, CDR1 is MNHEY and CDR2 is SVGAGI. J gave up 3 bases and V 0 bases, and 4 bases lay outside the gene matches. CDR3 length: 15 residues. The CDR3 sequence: CASSYSSRGLYEQYF. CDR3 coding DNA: TGTGCCAGCAGTTACTCGAGCAGGGGGCTCTACGAGCAGTACTTC.

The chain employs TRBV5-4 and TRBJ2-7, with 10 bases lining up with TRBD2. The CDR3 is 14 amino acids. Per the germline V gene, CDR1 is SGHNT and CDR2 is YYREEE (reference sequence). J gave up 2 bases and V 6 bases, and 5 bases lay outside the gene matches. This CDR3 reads CASKLAGGPYEQYF. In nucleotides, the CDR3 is TGTGCCAGCAAGTTAGCGGGAGGACCCTACGAGCAGTACTTC. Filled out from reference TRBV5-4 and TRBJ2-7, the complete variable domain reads ETGVTQSPTHLIKTRGQQVTLRCSSQSGHNTVSWYQQALGQGPQFIFQYYREEENGRGNFPPRFSGLQFPNYSSELNVNALELDDSALYLCASKLAGGPYEQYFGPGTRLTVT.

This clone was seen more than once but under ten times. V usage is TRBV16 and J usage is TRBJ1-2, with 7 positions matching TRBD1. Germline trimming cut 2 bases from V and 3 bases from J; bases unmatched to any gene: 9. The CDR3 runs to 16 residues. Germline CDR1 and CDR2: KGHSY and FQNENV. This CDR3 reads CASSQTRQGSDYGYTF. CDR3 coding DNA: TGTGCCAGCAGCCAAACCAGACAGGGAAGCGACTATGGCTACACCTTC.

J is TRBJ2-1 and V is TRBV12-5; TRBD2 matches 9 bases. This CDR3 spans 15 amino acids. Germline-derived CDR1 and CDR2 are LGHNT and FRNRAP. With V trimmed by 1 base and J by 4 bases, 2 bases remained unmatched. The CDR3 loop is CASGLGSGSYNEQFF. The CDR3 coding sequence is TGTGCTAGTGGTTTGGGTAGCGGGAGTTACAATGAGCAGTTCTTC.